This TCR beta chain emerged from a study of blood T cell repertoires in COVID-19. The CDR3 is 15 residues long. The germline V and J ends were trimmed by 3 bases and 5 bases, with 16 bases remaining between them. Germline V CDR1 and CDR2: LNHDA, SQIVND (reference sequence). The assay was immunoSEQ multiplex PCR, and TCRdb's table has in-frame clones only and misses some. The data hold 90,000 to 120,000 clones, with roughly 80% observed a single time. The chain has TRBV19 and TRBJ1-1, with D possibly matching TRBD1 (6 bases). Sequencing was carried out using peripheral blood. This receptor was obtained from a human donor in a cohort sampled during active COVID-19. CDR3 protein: CASSITGRGGTEAFF. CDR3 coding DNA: TGTGCCAGTAGTATTACTGGGAGGGGGGGGACTGAAGCTTTCTTT.